These T cell receptor beta chains were read from a single sample in a study of technical replicates of blood from several donors. This table comes from immunoSEQ multiplex PCR, and its TCRdb copy is limited to in-frame clones, with some not included. The table shows approximately 75,000 clones, with 80% to 95% occurring only once. Sequencing was done on a sample of T cells isolated from PBMCs. These TCRs come from a human donor in good health. The CDR3 runs from the conserved cysteine through the conserved F or W. Each record gives: D gene, V gene, J gene, clone size, CDR3 protein, CDR3 DNA. A D gene is named only where the DNA matches it firmly. Clone size appears in some rows only: once, few, many, or a class for an expanded clone.

>TRBD2|TRBV7-3|TRBJ2-1|NA
CASSLRGTSASRNEQFF
TGTGCCAGCAGCTTAAGAGGCACTAGCGCGTCAAGAAATGAGCAGTTCTTC
>TRBD1|TRBV7-9|TRBJ2-1|NA
CASSPDRERGEQFF
TGTGCCAGCAGCCCGGACAGGGAAAGGGGTGAGCAGTTCTTC
>NA|TRBV29-1|TRBJ2-7|NA
CSVLLQYSYEQYF
TGCAGCGTTCTTTTACAGTACTCCTACGAGCAGTACTTC
>NA|TRBV25-1|TRBJ2-3|NA
CASSAPYTDTQYF
TGTGCCAGCAGTGCTCCTTACACAGATACGCAGTATTTT
>NA|TRBV2|TRBJ1-1|NA
CASSEGKGELYLEAFF
TGTGCCAGCAGTGAAGGAAAGGGAGAACTTTATTTGGAAGCTTTCTTT
>NA|TRBV4-3|TRBJ2-7|NA
CASSPRGSSSYEQYF
TGCGCCAGCAGCCCGCGGGGTTCTTCCTCCTACGAGCAGTACTTC
>NA|TRBV28|TRBJ1-3|NA
CASSLGGNTIYF
TGTGCCAGCAGTTTGGGCGGGAACACCATATATTTT
>TRBD1|TRBV19|TRBJ2-4|few
CASSIGQGGGIQYF
TGTGCCAGTAGTATTGGACAGGGAGGAGGAATTCAGTACTTC
>NA|TRBV6-4|TRBJ1-2|once
CASSDSPPVLIEFF
TGTGCCAGCAGTGACTCCCCTCCCGTCCTAATAGAGTTCTTC
>TRBD2|TRBV11-2|TRBJ2-2|NA
CASSTWTSGKYGELFF
TGTGCCAGCAGCACCTGGACTAGCGGGAAGTACGGGGAGCTGTTTTTT
>NA|TRBV28|TRBJ1-2|NA
CASSYSVNYGYTF
TGTGCCAGCAGTTACTCGGTTAACTATGGCTACACCTTC
>NA|TRBV27|TRBJ1-1|NA
CASSWSRGTEAFF
TGTGCCAGCAGCTGGAGTAGGGGCACTGAAGCTTTCTTT
>NA|TRBV28|TRBJ2-1|NA
CASSSTGFPLF
TGTGCCAGCAGTTCTACAGGGTTCCCGCTCTTC
>NA|TRBV6-1|TRBJ2-1|NA
CASSTNSYNEQFF
TGTGCCAGCAGTACAAATTCCTACAATGAGCAGTTCTTC
>NA|TRBV30|TRBJ2-1|NA
CAWDIGSYNEQFF
TGTGCCTGGGATATAGGGAGCTACAATGAGCAGTTCTTC
>NA|TRBV13|TRBJ2-7|NA
CASSLDGGLYF
TGTGCCAGCAGCTTAGATGGGGGCCTGTACTTC
>TRBD2|TRBV9|TRBJ2-1|NA
CASSTSGYNEQFF
TGTGCCAGCAGCACTAGCGGATACAATGAGCAGTTCTTC
>TRBD2|TRBV7-3|TRBJ2-1|NA
CASSLRLAGVGEQFF
TGTGCCAGCAGCTTAAGACTAGCGGGAGTAGGAGAGCAGTTCTTC
>TRBD1|TRBV9|TRBJ1-4|NA
CASSPLLGQGSLFF
TGTGCCAGCAGCCCGCTCTTGGGACAGGGAAGCCTGTTTTTT
>TRBD1|TRBV9|TRBJ2-6|NA
CASSAGTGVSGANVLTF
TGTGCCAGCAGCGCCGGGACAGGCGTCTCTGGGGCCAACGTCCTGACTTTC
>TRBD2|TRBV7-3|TRBJ2-2|NA
CASSYPSGLATGELFF
TGTGCCAGCAGCTACCCCTCGGGACTAGCGACCGGGGAGCTGTTTTTT
>TRBD1|TRBV6-1|TRBJ1-1|NA
CASRGQLNTEAFF
TGTGCCAGCAGGGGACAGCTGAACACTGAAGCTTTCTTT
>NA|TRBV9|TRBJ1-3|NA
CASSVSFTVSPRNTIYF
TGTGCCAGCAGCGTTTCTTTCACAGTCTCGCCACGGAACACCATATATTTT
>TRBD1|TRBV28|TRBJ1-2|NA
CASSSLTGAYGYTF
TGTGCCAGCAGTTCGCTAACAGGGGCCTATGGCTACACCTTC
>TRBD1|TRBV5-4|TRBJ2-7|NA
CASSLAGQGYEQYF
TGTGCCAGCAGCTTGGCGGGACAGGGCTACGAGCAGTACTTC
>TRBD1|TRBV9|TRBJ1-1|few
CASSVGEGGNEAFF
TGTGCCAGCAGCGTAGGCGAAGGGGGCAATGAAGCTTTCTTT
>TRBD2|TRBV6-6|TRBJ2-2|NA
CASSERTSSGELFF
TGTGCCAGCAGTGAGCGGACTAGCTCCGGGGAGCTGTTTTTT
>NA|TRBV6-1|TRBJ2-7|NA
CASSGTGSSYEQYF
TGTGCCAGCAGCGGGACTGGGAGCTCCTACGAGCAGTACTTC
>TRBD1|TRBV5-1|TRBJ2-5|NA
CASSSGTGVETQYF
TGCGCCAGCAGCTCGGGCACAGGGGTGGAGACCCAGTACTTC
>TRBD1|TRBV6-5|TRBJ1-2|NA
CASSYSTGTGDGYTF
TGTGCCAGCAGTTACTCCACAGGGACAGGGGATGGCTACACCTTC
>NA|TRBV29-1|TRBJ2-1|NA
CSVVSGGRGFVAATYNEQFF
TGCAGCGTTGTATCCGGGGGGCGAGGGTTCGTAGCGGCAACATACAATGAGCAGTTCTTC
>TRBD1|TRBV7-2|TRBJ2-7|NA
CASSLIWDSYYEQYF
TGTGCCAGCAGCTTAATTTGGGACAGCTACTACGAGCAGTACTTC
>NA|TRBV21-1|TRBJ2-7|NA
CASSRTGSASYEQYF
TGTGCCAGCAGCAGAACAGGGTCCGCGAGCTACGAGCAGTACTTC
>TRBD1|TRBV30|TRBJ1-1|NA
CAWSDRGIEAFF
TGTGCCTGGAGTGACAGGGGAATAGAAGCTTTCTTT
>TRBD1|TRBV5-4|TRBJ1-4|once
CASSLGQGGEKLFF
TGTGCCAGCAGCTTGGGACAGGGGGGTGAAAAACTGTTTTTT
>NA|TRBV19|TRBJ2-3|NA
CASSKGVGTDTQYF
TGTGCCAGTAGTAAGGGAGTTGGCACAGATACGCAGTATTTT
>NA|TRBV6-6|TRBJ1-1|NA
CATCSSQSDTEAFF
TGTGCCACCTGTTCAAGTCAGAGCGACACTGAAGCTTTCTTT
>NA|TRBV30|TRBJ2-2|once
CAWSRLATNTGELFF
TGTGCCTGGAGTCGGCTAGCGACAAACACCGGGGAGCTGTTTTTT
>TRBD1|TRBV29-1|TRBJ1-2|NA
CSVEDDRDVYGYTF
TGCAGCGTTGAAGACGACAGGGACGTGTATGGCTACACCTTC